This is a list of T cell receptor beta chains from one sample in a study of T cell responses to AZD1222 COVID-19 vaccine. Produced via immunoSEQ multiplex PCR; TCRdb's table is partial and in-frame only. The sample has 110,000 to 150,000 clones, around 88% seen once. The sample in question was peripheral blood, obtained on day 0 of AZD1222 vaccination. The receptors shown here come from an adult in good health. The CDR3 runs from the conserved cysteine through the conserved F or W. D genes are given only for firm matches. Not all rows give a size; the values are once, few, many and, for expanded clones, a class.

>TRBJ1-1|-|TRBV12-3/TRBV12-4|-
CASSKTPNTEAFF
TGTGCCAGCAGTAAGACACCGAACACTGAAGCTTTCTTT
>TRBJ1-5|-|TRBV2|-
CASSVTGPSNQPQHF
TGTGCCAGCAGTGTAACAGGCCCCAGCAATCAGCCCCAGCATTTT
>TRBJ1-2|-|TRBV11-2|-
CASSLDNTYGYTF
TGTGCCAGCAGTCTAGACAACACATATGGCTACACCTTC
>TRBJ2-7|-|TRBV7-2|-
CASSPQTGPYEQYF
TGTGCCAGCAGCCCCCAGACGGGGCCCTACGAGCAGTACTTC
>TRBJ2-1|-|TRBV4-1|-
CASSQQPSAGLPTYNEQFF
TGCGCCAGCAGCCAGCAGCCTAGCGCGGGGCTGCCTACCTACAATGAGCAGTTCTTC
>TRBJ2-7|TRBD2|TRBV12-3/TRBV12-4|once
CASSYGRDEQYF
TGTGCCAGCAGTTACGGGAGGGACGAGCAGTACTTC
>TRBJ1-3|-|TRBV30|-
CAWSGGGFSGNTIYF
TGTGCCTGGAGCGGTGGGGGGTTCTCTGGAAACACCATATATTTT
>TRBJ1-5|-|TRBV19|-
CASSPKGQRNQPQHF
TGTGCCAGTAGTCCAAAGGGACAACGCAATCAGCCCCAGCATTTT
>TRBJ1-2|TRBD1|TRBV4-1|-
CASSQAGTGRSNYGYTF
TGCGCCAGCAGCCAAGCCGGGACAGGGCGATCTAACTATGGCTACACCTTC
>TRBJ1-6|-|TRBV27|-
CASSFFPDTSYNSPLHF
TGTGCCAGCAGTTTCTTTCCGGACACCTCCTATAATTCACCCCTCCACTTT
>TRBJ2-7|-|TRBV3-1/TRBV3-2|few
CASSRDSGRQYF
TGTGCCAGCAGCCGGGACTCTGGGAGGCAGTACTTC
>TRBJ2-3|TRBD2|TRBV6-5|-
CASSYHTSGLGDTQYF
TGTGCCAGCAGTTATCACACTAGCGGGTTGGGGGATACGCAGTATTTT
>TRBJ1-1|-|TRBV5-1|once
CASSFLTANTEAFF
TGCGCCAGCAGCTTTTTGACAGCGAACACTGAAGCTTTCTTT
>TRBJ1-5|-|TRBV6-5|-
CASSPRENQPQHF
TGTGCCAGCTCACCACGGGAGAATCAGCCCCAGCATTTT
>TRBJ1-5|-|TRBV27|once
CASSPTRDKGRSQHF
TGTGCCAGCAGTCCAACCCGGGACAAGGGACGGTCCCAGCATTTT
>TRBJ2-2|-|TRBV5-1|-
CASSLDGAGELFF
TGCGCCAGCAGCTTGGACGGCGCCGGGGAGCTGTTTTTT
>TRBJ2-1|-|TRBV12-3/TRBV12-4|-
CASTVTAYNEQFF
TGTGCCAGCACCGTGACAGCCTACAATGAGCAGTTCTTC
>TRBJ1-1|-|TRBV24-1|-
CATSDSGWEAFF
TGTGCCACCAGTGACTCGGGCTGGGAAGCTTTCTTT
>TRBJ2-3|-|TRBV4-1|-
CASSQDQRRPKGPEDTQYF
TGCGCCAGCAGCCAAGACCAAAGGCGGCCAAAGGGTCCGGAAGATACGCAGTATTTT
>TRBJ2-7|TRBD1|TRBV5-1|-
CASSLADDGTGTYEQYF
TGCGCCAGCAGCTTGGCGGACGACGGGACAGGGACCTACGAGCAGTACTTC
>TRBJ1-4|TRBD1|TRBV5-1|-
CASSLEGAGGEKLFF
TGCGCCAGCAGCTTGGAGGGGGCAGGAGGTGAAAAACTGTTTTTT
>TRBJ1-1|-|TRBV14|-
CASSTRRPGADTEAFF
TGTGCCAGCAGTACCAGACGTCCTGGGGCTGACACTGAAGCTTTCTTT
>TRBJ2-3|TRBD2|TRBV7-9|-
CASSAGTRISTDTQYF
TGTGCCAGCAGCGCCGGGACTAGGATTAGCACAGATACGCAGTATTTT
>TRBJ1-5|TRBD1|TRBV12-3/TRBV12-4|-
CASVWDSNQPQHF
TGTGCCAGCGTATGGGACAGTAATCAGCCCCAGCATTTT
>TRBJ1-6|-|TRBV25-1|-
CASRLGSTSPLHF
TGTGCCAGCCGCCTTGGGTCAACTTCACCCCTCCACTTT
>TRBJ1-1|TRBD1|TRBV10-3|-
CAISPGQGMKGTEAFF
TGTGCCATCAGTCCAGGACAGGGAATGAAAGGCACTGAAGCTTTCTTT
>TRBJ1-1|-|TRBV5-1|once
CASSLEYTEAFF
TGCGCCAGCAGCTTGGAATACACTGAAGCTTTCTTT
>TRBJ1-2|-|TRBV6-5|-
CASSYRDTNYGYTF
TGTGCCAGCAGTTACCGGGATACTAACTATGGCTACACCTTC
>TRBJ2-1|-|TRBV6-5|-
CASRTRFEQFF
TGTGCCAGCCGAACTAGGTTTGAGCAGTTCTTC
>TRBJ1-4|TRBD1|TRBV7-8|-
CASGQRNEKLFF
TGTGCCTCGGGACAGCGTAATGAAAAACTGTTTTTT
>TRBJ2-3|TRBD2|TRBV7-2|-
CASMAGGPDTQYF
TGTGCCAGCATGGCGGGGGGTCCGGATACGCAGTATTTT
>TRBJ1-3|-|TRBV19|-
CATTLLSGNTIYF
TGTGCCACGACCCTTCTCTCTGGAAACACCATATATTTT
>TRBJ1-2|-|TRBV10-3|-
CAVRVRLRTNYGYTF
TGTGCCGTCAGGGTTAGACTTAGAACTAACTATGGCTACACCTTC
>TRBJ1-5|-|TRBV28|-
CASSLSGGGNQPQHF
TGTGCCAGCAGTTTATCCGGGGGGGGCAATCAGCCCCAGCATTTT
>TRBJ1-2|-|TRBV19|-
CASSFRQFGGYTF
TGTGCCAGTAGTTTTCGACAGTTTGGCGGCTACACCTTC
>TRBJ2-5|TRBD1|TRBV3-1/TRBV3-2|-
CASSQVGQGETQYF
TGTGCCAGCAGCCAAGTGGGACAGGGTGAGACCCAGTACTTC